This TCR beta chain was documented in a study of blood T cells in healthy people across ages. Overall study findings and caveats: Fewer expanded clones and more diversity marked long-lived versus aged donors. Significant beta diversity loss was already apparent by age approximately 40, declining roughly linearly.

V lost 5 bases and J lost 10, with 15 bases in between. The germline V gene encodes CDR1 SGHAT and CDR2 FQNNGV. This CDR3 has 13 residues. This clonotype has only one observation. Its antigen is currently unknown. A second PCR, run for roughly 7 to 12 cycles, used a sample-barcoded 5' primer plus a J-beta primer mix. One entry per CDR3 protein, called by TCRdb with MiXCR from the 5' RACE reads. The table lists 850,000 to 950,000 distinct CDR3 sequences, about 30% of them singletons. The chain is built from TRBV11-2 and TRBJ2-1, with no clear D. Material: blood. The receptor was isolated from a woman of 80 years or more in good health. The CDR3 DNA sequence: TGTGCCAGCAGCAGAAAGGGCCCCTACGAGCAGTTCTTC. Amino acids: CASSRKGPYEQFF.